This entry describes one TCR beta chain. The antigen it binds to is not known. Base qualities are missing; no much larger clone stands one base away. The CDR3 runs 15 amino acids, cysteine and phenylalanine included. Of all the DNA, just the CDR3 is kept, 45 bases in frame from base 1. The germline V gene (reference sequence) provides CDR1 LGHDT and CDR2 YNNKEL. The junction shows trimming of 5 bases on V and 3 bases on J, and the gene matches do not reach 5 bases of it. This sample stems from a study of blood T cell repertoires in COVID-19 (dated by TCRdb to 2018 to 2021). In terms of the full investigation: Samples from collaborators originated in the United States, Italy and Spain and spanned both the acute and convalescent phases of COVID-19. Subjects who had been exposed to COVID-19, were actively infected with it, or had recovered from it provided the deeply sampled blood TCRbeta repertoires that made up the dataset. The prospective study material was composed of cDNA or gDNA derived from T cells, B-cell-depleted T cells, or PBMCs. Where available, HLA class I and class II types were taken from metadata supplied by the sample provider and were not determined by assay-based typing. The sample metadata nearly always contained a de-identified subject ID, COVID-19 status, age in years and sex. Samples were obtained from the ongoing ImmuneRACE study (first 160 participants) and from 1,254 subjects provided by 6 global collaborators. The repertoires were released in a freely available public database meant as a resource for research on the immune response to SARS-CoV-2. The study at large found these results: Clinical and demographic metadata were provided uncurated, with the amount varying by source and participant.

TCRbeta CDR3 regions were amplified from genomic DNA by means of the immunoSEQ Assay, a bias-controlled multiplex PCR. Per the authors' processing: Within the assay, amplification of reference gene primers was used to estimate how many nucleated cells each sample contained. Sequence reads were collapsed and filtered to measure the absolute abundance of every unique TCRbeta CDR3 rearrangement. Productive Simpson clonality was computed per sample as the square root of Simpson's diversity index over productive rearrangements. The immuneACCESS repertoire file appears here via TCRdb, limited to in-frame rearrangements. These files lack a portion of the clones; in checked studies, under half of the deficit traces to unresolved V genes, and the cause of the others is not known. The V and J calls and clone size are taken from that table; D and trimming were inferred from the DNA. The sample has 55,000 to 65,000 clones on record, 70% to 90% of them singletons. The ten largest clones add up to 8.3% of the sample.

Whole blood was collected in K2EDTA tubes by collaborating institutions according to the institutions' own protocols. For TCRbeta analysis, collaborators shipped samples as frozen whole blood, isolated PBMCs, or DNA extracted from either of those sample types. The specimen was peripheral blood. This chain joins TRBV3-1 (or the pseudogene TRBV3-2) to TRBJ1-4; 8 of the junction bases match TRBD1. The clonotype was recovered from a human donor with active COVID-19. The donor label of this sample is uncertain. The DNA sequence is TGTGCCAGCAGCTACCAGGGGGCGCCTAATGAAAAACTGTTTTTT. Protein translation: CASSYQGAPNEKLFF.